This T cell receptor (beta chain) was found in a study of early T cells in non-severe SARS-CoV-2 infection. Study-wide context: Chains stayed unpaired after sequencing of bulk RNA from unsorted whole blood.

CDR3 length equals 15 residues. The germline gives CDR1 SGHTA, CDR2 FQGNSA. The junction had 6 bases not matched to a gene; V was cut back by 5 bases and J by 0 bases. The table lists this clonotype with many counts. Via MiXCR, TCRdb re-called the 5' RACE reads, giving one row per CDR3 protein. The table records over 55,000 distinct CDR3 sequences, approximately 12% of them present only once. Sequencing was done on a sample of whole blood. J is TRBJ1-2 and V is TRBV7-2; the match to TRBD1 covers 7 bases. This sequence originates from an adult who was a healthcare worker with PCR-confirmed SARS-CoV-2 infection or an uninfected control (not recorded which). In nucleotides, the CDR3 is TGTGCCAGCAGCCCCCGGGACAGCGCTAACTATGGCTACACCTTC. Translated, it gives CASSPRDSANYGYTF.